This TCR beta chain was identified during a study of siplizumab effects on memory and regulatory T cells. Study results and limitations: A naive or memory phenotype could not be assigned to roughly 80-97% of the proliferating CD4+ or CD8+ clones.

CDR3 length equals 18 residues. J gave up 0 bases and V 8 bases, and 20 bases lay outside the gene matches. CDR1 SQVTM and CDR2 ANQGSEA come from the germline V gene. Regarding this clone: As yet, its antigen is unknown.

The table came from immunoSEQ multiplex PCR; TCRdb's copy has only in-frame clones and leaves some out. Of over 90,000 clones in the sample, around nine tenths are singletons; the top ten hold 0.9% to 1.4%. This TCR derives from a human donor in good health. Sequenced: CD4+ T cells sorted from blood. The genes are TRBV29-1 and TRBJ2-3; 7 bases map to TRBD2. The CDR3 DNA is TGCAGCATACGACCATGGAGCGGGATTGTCGGAAGCACAGATACGCAGTATTTT. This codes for CSIRPWSGIVGSTDTQYF.